These T cell receptor beta chains were read from a single sample in a study of T cell repertoires in cytomegalovirus infection. TCRdb passed the reads through MiXCR, listing each CDR3 protein once. The table lists 900,000 to 950,000 distinct CDR3 sequences, approximately 31% of them singletons. These receptors' targets are unknown. Specimen: cultured CD8+ T cells from PBMCs, collected from culture after CMV antigen stimulation. The receptors were gathered from a human donor in good health (CMV status not recorded). Some clones in this sample may be carry-over from other donors' samples. CDR3s include the opening cysteine and the closing phenylalanine or tryptophan. A D gene is named only where the DNA matches it firmly. For some rows the clone size is stated as once, few or many, or as a class when expanded; others skip it.

clone_size	j_call	v_call	d_call	cdr3_aa	cdr3_nt
.	TRBJ2-2	TRBV19	.	CASSVGSTTGELFF	TGTGCCAGTAGCGTAGGTTCTACCACCGGGGAGCTGTTTTTT
.	TRBJ1-5	TRBV7-6	.	CASSLDARWGNQPQHF	TGTGCCAGCAGCTTAGATGCGCGGTGGGGCAATCAGCCCCAGCATTTT
.	TRBJ1-2	TRBV2	.	CASRYLLGQRNNYGYTF	TGTGCCAGCCGCTACCTCCTCGGACAGAGGAACAACTATGGCTACACCTTC
few	TRBJ2-3	TRBV2	TRBD2	CASLPTSGEQHSTDTQYF	TGTGCCAGCTTACCCACTAGCGGGGAGCAGCATAGCACAGATACGCAGTATTTT
few	TRBJ1-6	TRBV6-2/TRBV6-3	TRBD1	CASWTGGGSPLHF	TGTGCCAGTTGGACAGGCGGTGGTTCACCCCTCCACTTT
many	TRBJ1-1	TRBV7-2	.	CASSSTLNTEAFF	TGTGCCAGCAGCTCGACTCTGAACACTGAAGCTTTCTTT
.	TRBJ2-3	TRBV27	.	CASALGSPRGTQYF	TGTGCCAGCGCTTTAGGCTCGCCCCGTGGGACGCAGTATTTT
.	TRBJ2-1	TRBV24-1	.	CATSDFGQRTNEQFF	TGTGCCACCAGTGATTTCGGCCAAAGGACAAATGAGCAGTTCTTC
many	TRBJ2-1	TRBV12-3/TRBV12-4	.	CASSLRRNEQFF	TGTGCCAGCAGTTTAAGAAGGAATGAGCAGTTCTTC
.	TRBJ2-1	TRBV12-3/TRBV12-4	.	CASSFEVPTDYNEQFF	TGTGCCAGCAGTTTTGAAGTCCCAACGGACTACAATGAGCAGTTCTTC
few	TRBJ2-5	TRBV12-3/TRBV12-4	.	CASSPRGVWETQYF	TGTGCCAGCAGTCCTCGTGGGGTTTGGGAGACCCAGTACTTC
few	TRBJ1-5	TRBV7-9	.	CASSGEVSNQPQHF	TGTGCCAGCAGCGGTGAGGTTAGCAATCAGCCCCAGCATTTT
.	TRBJ1-1	TRBV28	.	CASSPTVGRTEAFF	TGTGCCAGCAGTCCCACGGTGGGTCGGACTGAAGCTTTCTTT
few	TRBJ2-7	TRBV4-1	TRBD2	CASSQWGGNYEQYF	TGCGCCAGCAGCCAGTGGGGGGGGAACTACGAGCAGTACTTC
.	TRBJ2-1	TRBV7-9	.	CASSGAKREQFF	TGTGCCAGCAGCGGGGCTAAGCGCGAGCAGTTCTTC
many	TRBJ2-1	TRBV7-8	.	CATGGPGSNEQFF	TGTGCCACCGGGGGGCCAGGGTCCAATGAGCAGTTCTTC
few	TRBJ1-2	TRBV27	.	CASSLSGSGASRGYTF	TGTGCCAGCAGTTTATCGGGGTCGGGGGCGAGTCGTGGCTACACCTTC
few	TRBJ2-7	TRBV27	.	CASSLGSPLNEQYF	TGTGCCAGCAGTCTCGGGAGTCCGTTAAACGAGCAGTACTTC
.	TRBJ2-2	TRBV10-3	TRBD2	CALGTSLTNTGELFF	TGTGCCCTGGGGACTAGCCTTACTAACACCGGGGAGCTGTTTTTT
.	TRBJ2-1	TRBV27	.	CASSLGTYSYNEQFF	TGTGCCAGCAGTTTAGGCACTTACTCCTACAATGAGCAGTTCTTC
.	TRBJ2-3	TRBV4-1	.	CASSQLSSARGPDTDTQYF	TGCGCCAGCAGCCAGCTCTCTTCGGCGCGGGGTCCCGACACAGATACGCAGTATTTT
.	TRBJ2-2	TRBV12-3/TRBV12-4	.	CASSLVRLAGELFF	TGTGCCAGCAGTTTAGTCAGGCTGGCCGGGGAGCTGTTTTTT
many	TRBJ2-2	TRBV5-1	.	CASSLIAGELFF	TGCGCCAGCAGCTTGATTGCCGGGGAGCTGTTTTTT
.	TRBJ2-1	TRBV20-1	.	CSAPGPGSSYNEQFF	TGCAGTGCACCGGGCCCGGGCAGCTCCTACAATGAGCAGTTCTTC
few	TRBJ1-3	TRBV10-3	.	CAITPKEGLQSSGNTIYF	TGTGCCATCACGCCCAAGGAGGGATTGCAGAGCTCTGGAAACACCATATATTTT
few	TRBJ2-4	TRBV27	TRBD1	CASSHRGPDIQYF	TGTGCCAGCAGTCACAGGGGGCCGGACATTCAGTACTTC
many	TRBJ2-1	TRBV6-2/TRBV6-3	TRBD1	CASSLPGQVYNEQFF	TGTGCCAGCAGCTTACCGGGACAGGTATACAATGAGCAGTTCTTC
.	TRBJ2-5	TRBV7-9	.	CASSSEQVAETQYF	TGTGCCAGCAGCTCAGAGCAGGTAGCGGAGACCCAGTACTTC
.	TRBJ1-1	TRBV6-8	.	CASSLVPTGNTEAFF	TGTGCCAGCAGTCTCGTCCCGACAGGGAACACTGAAGCTTTCTTT
.	TRBJ2-1	TRBV20-1	TRBD2	CSARDRLAGGLNEQFF	TGCAGTGCTAGAGATCGTCTAGCGGGGGGGCTGAATGAGCAGTTCTTC
few	TRBJ2-1	TRBV7-2	.	CASSLVGGEGSHNEQFF	TGTGCCAGCAGCTTAGTGGGGGGCGAGGGATCCCACAATGAGCAGTTCTTC
.	TRBJ2-5	TRBV7-9	TRBD1	CASSDSRGTPETQYF	TGTGCCAGCAGCGATTCCAGGGGGACCCCAGAGACCCAGTACTTC
.	TRBJ2-2	TRBV7-6	.	CTSSLTSPDGELFF	TGTACCAGCAGCTTAACGTCTCCAGACGGGGAGCTGTTTTTT
few	TRBJ1-5	TRBV4-1	.	CASSYDRFNQPQHF	TGCGCCAGCAGCTACGACAGGTTCAATCAGCCCCAGCATTTT
.	TRBJ1-2	TRBV25-1	.	CASSEQSRYTF	TGTGCCAGCAGTGAGCAGTCGCGCTACACCTTC
.	TRBJ2-5	TRBV18	.	CASSPIRTETQYF	TGTGCCAGCTCACCCATTAGAACCGAGACCCAGTACTTC
many	TRBJ2-3	TRBV6-5	TRBD2	CASSYILLTSGDTDTQYF	TGTGCCAGCAGTTATATCCTTTTGACTAGCGGAGACACAGATACGCAGTATTTT
many	TRBJ1-2	TRBV7-9	.	CASSPGIRGADGYTF	TGTGCCAGCAGCCCAGGGATCCGGGGCGCTGATGGCTACACCTTC
many	TRBJ2-5	TRBV7-8	TRBD2	CASSLDLAGAYQETQYF	TGTGCCAGCAGCTTAGACCTAGCGGGGGCCTACCAAGAGACCCAGTACTTC
few	TRBJ1-5	TRBV2	.	CASSDAREDQPQHF	TGTGCCAGCAGTGATGCAAGGGAGGATCAGCCCCAGCATTTT